Below are 14 T cell receptor beta chains sequenced from a single sample in a study of cytomegalovirus exposure and HLA in healthy donors (dated by TCRdb to the late 2010s). Library prep was done by the immunoSEQ multiplex PCR assay. For the multiplex PCR, a mixture combining 60 forward primers for TCR Vbeta segments and 13 reverse primers for TCR Jbeta segments was used. TCRdb limited this immuneACCESS table to in-frame rearrangements with V and J called. A share of clones is missing; checked studies link under half to unresolved V genes, and the rest is unexplained. The data table for this sample lists 100,000 to 150,000 clones. The ten largest clonotypes hold under 2.5% of the sample. What was sequenced was PBMCs. Receptors were obtained from a man in his forties in good health and CMV-seronegative.

The rearrangement joins TRBV27 to TRBJ1-5, with TRBD1 matching 11 bases. V shed 4 bases, J shed 7 bases, and the junction held 6 bases outside the gene matches. Germline V CDR1 and CDR2: MNHEY, SMNVEV (reference sequence). The CDR3 runs to 15 residues. CDR3 coding DNA: TGTGCCAGCAGTTCGGACAGGGGGCTCGGGCAGCCCCAGCATTTT. Its protein is CASSSDRGLGQPQHF.

The V gene is TRBV7-9, the J gene TRBJ1-5; no firm D call. CDR3 length: 12 amino acids. Germline CDR1 is SEHNR and CDR2 is FQNEAQ (reference sequence). Trimming shortened V by 5 bases and J by 7 bases, and 9 bases separated the two germline ends. CDR3 sequence reads: CASSLDYQPQHF. The CDR3 bases are TGTGCCAGCAGCCTAGACTACCAGCCCCAGCATTTT.

V gene TRBV9 combines with J gene TRBJ2-1, with TRBD2 identical over 9 bases. Trimming cost V 4 bases and J 6 bases; bases outside gene matches: 8. Germline V gives CDR1 SGDLS, CDR2 YYNGEE. The CDR3 contains 15 residues. CDR3 protein: CASSRLAGVGNEQFF. DNA for the CDR3: TGTGCCAGCAGCCGATTAGCGGGAGTCGGCAATGAGCAGTTCTTC.

Here the CDR3 reads CASSVRAGGPSSDTQYF. DNA for the CDR3: TGTGCCAGCAGTGTCAGAGCGGGAGGGCCCTCGTCAGATACGCAGTATTTT. This chain connects TRBV2 to TRBJ2-3; TRBD2 aligns across 10 bases. In germline, CDR1 is SNHLY, CDR2 FYNNEI. CDR3 size: 17 residues. Trimming removed 4 bases from V and 4 bases from J; junction bases left unmatched: 11.

This sequence joins TRBV7-3 and TRBJ2-7, with D uncertain. Trimming removed 5 bases at V and 3 bases at J, with 5 bases between. The V gene's germline CDR1 is SGHTA and CDR2 FQGTGA. This CDR3 is 11 amino acids long. CDR3 nucleotide sequence: TGTGCCAGCAGCAACGGCTACGAGCAGTACTTC. Translation: CASSNGYEQYF.

V usage is TRBV5-1 and J usage is TRBJ2-2; TRBD2 agrees at 12 bases. CDR3 size: 17 residues. CDR1 and CDR2 (germline): SGHRS, YFSETQ. V shed 3 bases, J shed 0 bases, and the junction held 3 bases outside the gene matches. DNA for the CDR3: TGCGCCAGCAGCTCCCGACTAGCGGGAGCGAACACCGGGGAGCTGTTTTTT. Its protein is CASSSRLAGANTGELFF. Filled out from reference TRBV5-1 and TRBJ2-2, the complete variable domain reads KAGVTQTPRYLIKTRGQQVTLSCSPISGHRSVSWYQQTPGQGLQFLFEYFSETQRNKGNFPGRFSGRQFSNSRSEMNVSTLELGDSALYLCASSSRLAGANTGELFFGEGSRLTVL.

This chain joins TRBV30 and TRBJ1-2; 9 bases align to TRBD1. The CDR3 consists of 13 residues. V was pared by 3 bases and J by 8 bases, with 7 bases of the junction left unmatched. The germline gives CDR1 GTSNPN, CDR2 SVGIG (reference sequence). The CDR3 is CAWRFGQGRGYTF. The CDR3 DNA reads as TGTGCCTGGAGATTCGGACAGGGGAGGGGCTACACCTTC.

V usage is TRBV19 and J usage is TRBJ1-1; tentative D call: TRBD1 (6 bases). CDR1 and CDR2 (germline): LNHDA, SQIVND (reference sequence). The V gene lost 7 bases and the J gene lost 0 bases, with 15 bases spanning the gap. The CDR3 length is 15 residues. Here the CDR3 DNA reads TGTGCCAGTACCTCAGGACAGAAGATGAACACTGAAGCTTTCTTT. Encoded protein: CASTSGQKMNTEAFF.

A remark on this clone: Other nucleotide sequences in the sample specify the same CDR3. The V gene is TRBV5-6, the J gene TRBJ2-7, with 7 positions matching TRBD1. Germline trimming cut 4 bases from V and 6 bases from J; bases unmatched to any gene: 4. Looked up from germline, CDR1 is SGHDT and CDR2 is YYEEEE. The CDR3 runs to 12 residues. The CDR3 DNA follows: TGTGCCAGCAGCCTGACAGGGCTCGAGCAGTACTTC. As protein: CASSLTGLEQYF. Supplemented by reference TRBV5-6 and TRBJ2-7, the full variable domain reads DAGVTQSPTHLIKTRGQQVTLRCSPKSGHDTVSWYQQALGQGPQFIFQYYEEEERQRGNFPDRFSGHQFPNYSSELNVNALLLGDSALYLCASSLTGLEQYFGPGTRLTVT.

The rearrangement joins TRBV5-1 to TRBJ2-3; 8 bases map to TRBD1. Per germline, CDR1 SGHRS and CDR2 YFSETQ. V trimming: 4 bases; J trimming: 5 bases; junction bases outside the gene matches: 6. This CDR3 has 14 amino acids. Written as DNA, the CDR3 is TGCGCCAGCAGCATCGGACAGGGAGGAGATACGCAGTATTTT. Encoded protein: CASSIGQGGDTQYF. Based on the CDR3 plus reference TRBV5-1 and TRBJ2-3, the full variable domain is KAGVTQTPRYLIKTRGQQVTLSCSPISGHRSVSWYQQTPGQGLQFLFEYFSETQRNKGNFPGRFSGRQFSNSRSEMNVSTLELGDSALYLCASSIGQGGDTQYFGPGTRLTVL.

The V call is TRBV28, the J call TRBJ1-2; possible D gene TRBD1, 5 bases. V dropped 6 bases and J dropped 8 bases, with 16 bases sitting between them. CDR1 and CDR2 (germline): MDHEN, SYDVKM. The length of the CDR3 is 13 residues. Here the CDR3 reads CASRPQGQRGYTF. The CDR3 coding sequence is TGTGCCAGCAGACCGCAGGGTCAAAGGGGCTACACCTTC.

The rearrangement joins TRBV10-2 to TRBJ2-3, with 8 bases matching TRBD2. V trimming: 3 bases; J trimming: 4 bases; junction bases outside the gene matches: 3. CDR3 length: 14 amino acids. Germline CDR1 and CDR2: WSHSY and SAAADI. The CDR3 DNA is TGCGCCAGCAGTGAATCCGGGAGGGCAGATACGCAGTATTTT. This translates into CASSESGRADTQYF.

The chain is built from TRBV15 and TRBJ1-5; the D gene is possibly TRBD1 (5 bases). Germline CDR1 is LNHNV and CDR2 is YYDKDF (reference sequence). V lost 4 bases and J 3 bases, leaving 10 bases between the germline ends. This CDR3 spans 14 amino acids. The CDR3 loop is CATSTGHTNQPQHF. CDR3 in DNA: TGTGCCACCAGCACTGGACACACCAATCAGCCCCAGCATTTT.

J is TRBJ2-5 and V is TRBV29-1; perhaps TRBD1 as D (7 bases). V lost 1 base and J lost 5, with 17 bases in between. Germline values: CDR1 SQVTM, CDR2 ANQGSEA. This CDR3 is built from 15 residues. The chain's CDR3 is CSVEGSRGDLETQYF. For the CDR3, the DNA is TGCAGCGTTGAAGGCTCCAGGGGGGATTTGGAGACCCAGTACTTC.